This entry lists 6 T cell receptor beta chains sequenced from one sample in a study of blood T cells in healthy people across ages. Sample-barcoded 5' priming and a J-beta primer mix drove a second PCR of about 7 to 11 cycles. One entry per CDR3 protein, called by TCRdb with MiXCR from the 5' RACE reads. The repertoire holds approximately 800,000 distinct CDR3 sequences, with roughly 25% as singletons. This sample was also put to use in a study of T cells of mothers and their children.

Sequenced: blood. The receptors derive from a boy aged 10-17 years in good health.

This sequence joins TRBV14 and TRBJ1-3; D is unresolved. CDR3 length: 16 residues. Trimming left V 1 base short and J 0 bases short, with 10 bases between. CDR1 and CDR2 from the germline V gene are SGHDN and FVKESK. CDR3 in amino acids: CASSQVSASSGNTIYF. CDR3 coding DNA: TGTGCCAGCAGCCAAGTGTCTGCGAGCTCTGGAAACACCATATATTTT.

V gene TRBV5-5 combines with J gene TRBJ2-4; TRBD1 matches 12 bases. Germline lookup yields CDR1 SGHKS and CDR2 YYEKEE (reference sequence). The ends lost 4 bases at V and 0 bases at J; junction bases unmatched: 8. This CDR3 has 18 residues. The CDR3 here is CASSTGQGATLAKNIQYF. The CDR3 coding sequence is TGTGCCAGCAGCACGGGACAGGGGGCCACCTTAGCCAAAAACATTCAGTACTTC.

The V and J genes are TRBV29-1 and TRBJ1-4; D possibly corresponds to TRBD1 (5 bases). Per germline, CDR1 SQVTM and CDR2 ANQGSEA. The CDR3 contains 12 residues. V was clipped by 2 bases and J by 8 bases, with 9 bases between them. CDR3 region: CSVEQGREKLFF. The CDR3, as DNA: TGCAGCGTTGAACAGGGCCGGGAAAAACTGTTTTTT.

The gene calls are TRBV28 and TRBJ1-5, with unresolved D. CDR3 length: 14 amino acids. V lost 5 bases and J lost 2, with 10 bases in between. Per the germline V gene, CDR1 is MDHEN and CDR2 is SYDVKM. The CDR3 bases are TGTGCCAGCAGTCGGGTCGGGGGCAATCAGCCCCAGCATTTT. This sequence encodes CASSRVGGNQPQHF.

This clonotype has a handful of counts. The V and J genes are TRBV3-1 and TRBJ2-5; the D gene is possibly TRBD2 (6 bases). The J call may be mistaken, given a closer DNA end match to TRBJ2-1. This CDR3 spans 12 amino acids. Germline values: CDR1 LGHDT, CDR2 YNNKEL (reference sequence). The CDR3 spells CASAQTSNEQFF. CDR3 sequence (DNA): TGTGCCAGCGCTCAGACTAGTAATGAGCAGTTCTTC.

Points on this clonotype: An end of the junction does not agree with germline; a read error may underlie this. This CDR3 reads CASSRKARGAGGETQNF. As DNA, the CDR3 is TGTGCCAGCAGCCGCAAAGCCCGGGGGGCCGGAGGAGAGACCCAGAACTTC. The rearrangement joins TRBV12-3 or TRBV12-4 to TRBJ2-5; possible D gene TRBD2, 7 bases. CDR3 length: 17 residues.